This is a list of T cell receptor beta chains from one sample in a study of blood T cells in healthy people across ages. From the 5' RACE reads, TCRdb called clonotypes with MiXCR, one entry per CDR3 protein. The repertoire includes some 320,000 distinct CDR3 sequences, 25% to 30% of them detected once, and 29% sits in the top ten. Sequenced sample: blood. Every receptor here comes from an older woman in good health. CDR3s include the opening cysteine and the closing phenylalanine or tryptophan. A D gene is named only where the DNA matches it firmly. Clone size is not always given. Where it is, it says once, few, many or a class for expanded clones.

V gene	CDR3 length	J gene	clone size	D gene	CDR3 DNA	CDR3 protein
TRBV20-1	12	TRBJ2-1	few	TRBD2	TGCAGTGTAAGAGGGACTAACAATGAGCAGTTCTTC	CSVRGTNNEQFF
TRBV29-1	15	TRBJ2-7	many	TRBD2	TGCAGCGTTGGGGACAGCGGGAGGGCTTTCTACGAGCAGTACTTC	CSVGDSGRAFYEQYF
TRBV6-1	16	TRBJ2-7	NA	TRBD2	TGTGCCAGCAGGGAACTAGCGGGGAAAAGCTCCTACGAGCAGTACTTC	CASRELAGKSSYEQYF
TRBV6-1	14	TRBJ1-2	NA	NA	TGTGCCAGCAGTGAATTTTCCTCGAACTATGGCTACACCTTC	CASSEFSSNYGYTF
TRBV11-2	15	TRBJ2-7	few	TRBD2	TGTGCCAGCAGCTTAGGCGGTAGCGGGGTCGACGAGCAGTACTTC	CASSLGGSGVDEQYF
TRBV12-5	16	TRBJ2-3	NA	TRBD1	TGTGCTAGTGGTACAGGGGTAGGTGACGGCACAGATACGCAGTATTTT	CASGTGVGDGTDTQYF
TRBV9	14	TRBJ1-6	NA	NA	TGTGCCAGCAGTCCGGGACACCATAATTCACCCCTCCACTTT	CASSPGHHNSPLHF
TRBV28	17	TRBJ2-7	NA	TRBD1	TGTGCCAGCAGAACAGGGGGACCGACAGGGAGCTCCTACGAGCAGTACTTC	CASRTGGPTGSSYEQYF
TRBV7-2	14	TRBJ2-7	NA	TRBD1	TGTGCCAGCAGCCCCCAGACAGGGATGTACGAGCAGTACTTC	CASSPQTGMYEQYF
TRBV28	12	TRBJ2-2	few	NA	TGTGCCAGTGCGAAGAGTACCGGGGAGCTGTTTTTT	CASAKSTGELFF
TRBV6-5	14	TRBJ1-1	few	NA	TGTGCCAGCAGTTCCAGGTATAAGGGCACTGAAGCTTTCTTT	CASSSRYKGTEAFF
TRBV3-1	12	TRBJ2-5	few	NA	TGTGCCAGCAGCCAAGAGAGGAAGACCCAGTACTTC	CASSQERKTQYF
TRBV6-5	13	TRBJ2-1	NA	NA	TGTGCCAGCAGTTACCGGGCCGGGACCCAGCAGTTCTTC	CASSYRAGTQQFF
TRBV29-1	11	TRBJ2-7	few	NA	TGCAGCGTTAGTGACCCCTACGAGCAGTACTTC	CSVSDPYEQYF
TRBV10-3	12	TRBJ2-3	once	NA	TGTGCCATCAGCCCCCAAGGGGATACGCAGTATTTT	CAISPQGDTQYF
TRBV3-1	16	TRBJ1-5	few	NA	TGTGCCAGCAGCCCTTCTCGGGACTTTGGCAATCAGCCCCAGCATTTT	CASSPSRDFGNQPQHF
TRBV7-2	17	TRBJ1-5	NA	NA	TGTGCCAGCAGCCCCCAAGGACCCGCGATCGGGAATCAGCCCCAGCATTTT	CASSPQGPAIGNQPQHF
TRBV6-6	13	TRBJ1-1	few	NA	TGTACCAGCAGTATAAGTAAGAACACTGAAGCTTTCTTT	CTSSISKNTEAFF
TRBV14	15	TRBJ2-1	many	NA	TGTGCCAGCAGCCAACTCGAGGGTTGGGGCAATGAGCAGTTCTTC	CASSQLEGWGNEQFF
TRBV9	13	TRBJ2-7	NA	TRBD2	TGTGCCAGCAGCCCTCAAGCGGGGGGGGAGCAGTACTTC	CASSPQAGGEQYF
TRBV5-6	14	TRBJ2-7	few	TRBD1	TGTGCCAGCAGCTTGGGCGACAGGGGCTACGAGCAGTACTTC	CASSLGDRGYEQYF
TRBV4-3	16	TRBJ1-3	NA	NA	TGCGCCAGCAGCCAAGATTGGGGTTCTTCAGGAAACACCATATATTTT	CASSQDWGSSGNTIYF
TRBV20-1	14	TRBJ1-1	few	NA	TGCAGTGCTAATAAGGCCCCCATGAACACTGAAGCTTTCTTT	CSANKAPMNTEAFF
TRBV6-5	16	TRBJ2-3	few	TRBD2	TGTGCCAGCAGTTACTCGCGGGGTAGCGGGAGAGATACGCAGTATTTT	CASSYSRGSGRDTQYF
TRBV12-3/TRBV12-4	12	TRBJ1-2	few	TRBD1	TGTGCCAGCAGTTTAGGACAGGGAGGATACCCCTTC	CASSLGQGGYPF
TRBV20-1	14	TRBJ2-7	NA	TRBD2	TGCAGTGCTCCCGGTCCCAGCGGGAGAATGGCGCAGTACTTC	CSAPGPSGRMAQYF
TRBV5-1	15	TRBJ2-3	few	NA	TGCGCCAGCAGCATGGCGGGGACAGGCACAGATACGCAGTATTTT	CASSMAGTGTDTQYF
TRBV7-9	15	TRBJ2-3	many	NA	TGTGCCAGCAGCTTAGGCCTACATAGCACAGATACGCAGTATTTT	CASSLGLHSTDTQYF
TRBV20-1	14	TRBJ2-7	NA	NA	TGCAGTGCTAGAGAAGGAAAAGGGGCCGACGAGCAGTACTTC	CSAREGKGADEQYF
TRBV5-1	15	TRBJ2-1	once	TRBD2	TGCGCCAGCAGTCGGGTGGCTAGCGGCAACAATGAGCAGTTCTTC	CASSRVASGNNEQFF
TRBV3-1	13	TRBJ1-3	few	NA	TGTGCCAGCAGCCAAGGGGACGGAAACACCATATATTTT	CASSQGDGNTIYF
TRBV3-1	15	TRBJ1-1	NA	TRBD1	TGTGCCAGCAGCCGGACAGGGTCGATGAACACTGAAGCTTTCTTT	CASSRTGSMNTEAFF